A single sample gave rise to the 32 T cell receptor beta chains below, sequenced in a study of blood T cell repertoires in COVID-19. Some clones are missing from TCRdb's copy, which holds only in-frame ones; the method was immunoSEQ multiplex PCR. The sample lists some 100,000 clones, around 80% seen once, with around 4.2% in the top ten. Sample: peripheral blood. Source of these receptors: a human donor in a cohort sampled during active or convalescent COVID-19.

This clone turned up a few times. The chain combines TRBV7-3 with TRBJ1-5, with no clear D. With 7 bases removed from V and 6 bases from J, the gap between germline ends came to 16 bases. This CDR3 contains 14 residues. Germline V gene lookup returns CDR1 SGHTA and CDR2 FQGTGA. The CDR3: CASISGEGGQPQHF. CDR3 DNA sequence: TGTGCCAGCATCAGTGGGGAGGGCGGTCAGCCCCAGCATTTT.

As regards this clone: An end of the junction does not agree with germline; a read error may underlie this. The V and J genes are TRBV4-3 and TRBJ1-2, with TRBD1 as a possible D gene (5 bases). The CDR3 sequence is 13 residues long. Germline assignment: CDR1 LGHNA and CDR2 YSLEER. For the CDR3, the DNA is TGCGCCAGCAGCCAAGATTTAAGACGGGACTCTGCCTTC. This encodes CASSQDLRRDSAF.

CDR3 bases: TGTGCCAGTGGGACCCGGGGGACGAGGACTGAAGCTTTCTTT. Protein product: CASGTRGTRTEAFF. The chain recombines TRBV19 with TRBJ1-1, with D tentatively TRBD1 (5 bases). Germline loops: CDR1 LNHDA, CDR2 SQIVND (reference sequence). The V end lost 8 bases, the J end lost 5 bases, and 18 bases lay between the germline ends. CDR3 length: 14 amino acids.

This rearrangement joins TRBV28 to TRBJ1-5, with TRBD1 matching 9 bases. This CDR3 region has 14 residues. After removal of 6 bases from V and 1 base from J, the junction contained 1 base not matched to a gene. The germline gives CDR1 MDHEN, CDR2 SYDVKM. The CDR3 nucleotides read TGTGCCAGCAGGGGACAGGGAAGCAATCAGCCCCAGCATTTT. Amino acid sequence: CASRGQGSNQPQHF.

For the CDR3, the DNA is TGCAGCGTTGACCCAGGAAGCACCTCTGGAAACACCATATATTTT. As protein: CSVDPGSTSGNTIYF. The V gene is TRBV29-1, the J gene TRBJ1-3, with D uncertain. Germline values: CDR1 SQVTM, CDR2 ANQGSEA. Trimming took off 3 bases at V and 0 bases at J, with 12 bases between the two ends. The CDR3 sequence is 15 residues long.

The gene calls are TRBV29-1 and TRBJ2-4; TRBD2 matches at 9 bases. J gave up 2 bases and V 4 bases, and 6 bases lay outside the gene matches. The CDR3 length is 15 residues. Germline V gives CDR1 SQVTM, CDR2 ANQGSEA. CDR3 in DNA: TGCAGCGTTGCCGCGGGAGGGTGGACCAAAAACATTCAGTACTTC. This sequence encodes CSVAAGGWTKNIQYF.

CDR3 residues: CASSARTGLNTEAFF. In nucleotides, the CDR3 is TGTGCCAGCAGTGCACGGACAGGGCTGAACACTGAAGCTTTCTTT. This chain uses TRBV2 with TRBJ1-1, with TRBD1 matching 8 bases. Looked up from germline, CDR1 is SNHLY and CDR2 is FYNNEI. Trimming removed 4 bases from V and 0 bases from J; junction bases left unmatched: 4. The CDR3 has 15 amino acids.

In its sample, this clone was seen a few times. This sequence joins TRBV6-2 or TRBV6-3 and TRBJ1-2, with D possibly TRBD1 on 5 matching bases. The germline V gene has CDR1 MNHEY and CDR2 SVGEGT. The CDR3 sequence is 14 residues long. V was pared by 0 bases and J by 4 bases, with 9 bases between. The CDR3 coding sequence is TGTGCCAGCAGTTACTCCGGAGGGACCTATGGCTACACCTTC. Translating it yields CASSYSGGTYGYTF.

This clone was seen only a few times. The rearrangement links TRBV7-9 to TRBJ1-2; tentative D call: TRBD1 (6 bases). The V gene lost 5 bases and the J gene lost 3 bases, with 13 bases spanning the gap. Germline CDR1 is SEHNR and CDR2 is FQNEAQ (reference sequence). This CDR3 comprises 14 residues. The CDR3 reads CASSPGQYHYGYTF. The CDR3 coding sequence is TGTGCCAGCAGCCCAGGACAGTATCACTATGGCTACACCTTC.

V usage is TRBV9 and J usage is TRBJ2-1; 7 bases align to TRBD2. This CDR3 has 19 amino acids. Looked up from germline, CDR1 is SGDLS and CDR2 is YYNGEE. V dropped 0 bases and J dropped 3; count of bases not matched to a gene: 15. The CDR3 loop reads CASSVVQAGRGGGYNEQFF. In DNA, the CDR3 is TGTGCCAGCAGCGTAGTTCAAGCGGGGAGGGGTGGAGGCTACAATGAGCAGTTCTTC.

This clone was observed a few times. CDR3 in DNA: TGTGCCAGCTCACCGGACACCTCACCCCTCCACTTT. The encoded protein is CASSPDTSPLHF. The V call is TRBV18, the J call TRBJ1-6, with D perhaps TRBD1 (5 bases). Germline CDR1 and CDR2: KGHSH and LQKENI. The CDR3 contains 12 residues. V was shortened by 3 bases and J by 10 bases, with 7 bases between the two germline ends. The full variable domain, completed using reference TRBV18 and TRBJ1-6, is NAGVMQNPRHLVRRRGQEARLRCSPMKGHSHVYWYRQLPEEGLKFMVYLQKENIIDESGMPKERFSAEFPKEGPSILRIQQVVRGDSAAYFCASSPDTSPLHFGNGTRLTVT.

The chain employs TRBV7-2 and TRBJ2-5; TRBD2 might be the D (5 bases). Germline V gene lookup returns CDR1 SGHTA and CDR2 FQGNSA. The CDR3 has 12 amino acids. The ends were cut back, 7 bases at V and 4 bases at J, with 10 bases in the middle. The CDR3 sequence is CASTPEGETQYF. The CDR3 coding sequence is TGTGCCAGCACCCCAGAGGGAGAGACCCAGTACTTC.

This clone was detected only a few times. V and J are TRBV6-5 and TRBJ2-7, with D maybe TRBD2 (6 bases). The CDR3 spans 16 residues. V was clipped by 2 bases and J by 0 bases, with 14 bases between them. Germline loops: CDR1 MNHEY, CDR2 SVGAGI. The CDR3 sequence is CASSYAGILGSYEQYF. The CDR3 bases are TGTGCCAGCAGTTACGCGGGAATCTTAGGCTCCTACGAGCAGTACTTC.

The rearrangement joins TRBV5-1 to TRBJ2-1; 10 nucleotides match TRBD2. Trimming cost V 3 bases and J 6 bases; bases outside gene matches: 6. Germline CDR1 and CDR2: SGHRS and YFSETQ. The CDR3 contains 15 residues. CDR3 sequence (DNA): TGCGCCAGCAGCTGGTCCGGGACTAGCGTCAATGAGCAGTTCTTC. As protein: CASSWSGTSVNEQFF.

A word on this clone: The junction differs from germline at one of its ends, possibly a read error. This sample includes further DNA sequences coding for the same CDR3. The CDR3 nucleotides read TGTGCTACCAGTGAAGGGGGCAGTGGAAACACCATATATTTT. Translated, it gives CATSEGGSGNTIYF. The chain has TRBV24-1 and TRBJ1-3, with 7 bases matching TRBD1. The CDR3 contains 14 residues. In germline, CDR1 is KGHDR, CDR2 SFDVKD.

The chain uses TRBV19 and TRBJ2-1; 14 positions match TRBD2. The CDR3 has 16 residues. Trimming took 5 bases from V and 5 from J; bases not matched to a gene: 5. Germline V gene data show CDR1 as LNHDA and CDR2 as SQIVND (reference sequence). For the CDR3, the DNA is TGTGCCAGTAGTCCCCGACTAGCGGGAGGGAACAATGAGCAGTTCTTC. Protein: CASSPRLAGGNNEQFF.

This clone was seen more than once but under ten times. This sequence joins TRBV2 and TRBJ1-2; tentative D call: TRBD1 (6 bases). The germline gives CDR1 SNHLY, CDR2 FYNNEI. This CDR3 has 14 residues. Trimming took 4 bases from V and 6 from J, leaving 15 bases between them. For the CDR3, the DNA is TGTGCCAGCAGTGCCCAGGGGCCCTCTCATGGCTACACCTTC. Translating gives CASSAQGPSHGYTF.

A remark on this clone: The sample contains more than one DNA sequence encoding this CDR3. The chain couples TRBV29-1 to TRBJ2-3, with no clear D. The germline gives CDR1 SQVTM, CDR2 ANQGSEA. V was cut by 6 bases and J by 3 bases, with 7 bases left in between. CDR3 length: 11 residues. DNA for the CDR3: TGCAGCGTAGAACTAACAGATACGCAGTATTTT. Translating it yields CSVELTDTQYF.

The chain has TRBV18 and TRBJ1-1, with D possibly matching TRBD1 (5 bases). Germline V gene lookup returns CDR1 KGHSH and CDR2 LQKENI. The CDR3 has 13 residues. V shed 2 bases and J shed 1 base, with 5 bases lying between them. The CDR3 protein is CASSPTGNTEAFF. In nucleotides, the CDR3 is TGTGCCAGCTCACCAACAGGGAACACTGAAGCTTTCTTT.

As DNA, the CDR3 is TGTGCCAGCAGCGTAGGGGCCGGAACCTTCAATCAGCCCCAGCATTTT. As protein: CASSVGAGTFNQPQHF. The chain is built from TRBV9 and TRBJ1-5, with D uncertain. V lost 0 bases and J lost 3, with 13 bases in between. The CDR3 runs 16 residues. The germline CDR1 and CDR2 sequences are SGDLS and YYNGEE.

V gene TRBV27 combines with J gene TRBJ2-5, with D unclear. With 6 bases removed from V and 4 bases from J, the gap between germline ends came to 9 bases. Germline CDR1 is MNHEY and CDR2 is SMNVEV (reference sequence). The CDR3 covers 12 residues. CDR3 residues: CASRRRGETQYF. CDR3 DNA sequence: TGTGCCAGCAGGAGGCGCGGAGAGACCCAGTACTTC.

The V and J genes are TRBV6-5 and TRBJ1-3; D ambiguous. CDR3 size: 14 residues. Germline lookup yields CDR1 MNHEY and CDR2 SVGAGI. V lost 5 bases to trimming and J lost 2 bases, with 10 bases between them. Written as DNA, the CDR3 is TGTGCCAGCAGTCCCTCGGGGACTGGAAACACCATATATTTT. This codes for CASSPSGTGNTIYF.

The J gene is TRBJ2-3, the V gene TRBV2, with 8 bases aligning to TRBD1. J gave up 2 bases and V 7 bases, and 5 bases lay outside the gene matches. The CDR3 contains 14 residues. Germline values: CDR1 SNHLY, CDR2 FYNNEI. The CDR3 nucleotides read TGTGCCAGCATAGGGACAGGACCCACAGATACGCAGTATTTT. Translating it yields CASIGTGPTDTQYF.

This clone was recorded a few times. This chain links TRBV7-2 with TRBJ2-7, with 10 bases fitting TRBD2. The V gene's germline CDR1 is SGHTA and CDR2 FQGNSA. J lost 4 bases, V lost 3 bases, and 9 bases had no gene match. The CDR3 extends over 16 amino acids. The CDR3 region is CASSLESGGAQYEQYF. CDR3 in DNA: TGTGCCAGCAGCTTGGAAAGCGGGGGGGCTCAGTACGAGCAGTACTTC. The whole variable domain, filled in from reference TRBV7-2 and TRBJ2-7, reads GAGVSQSPSNKVTEKGKDVELRCDPISGHTALYWYRQSLGQGLEFLIYFQGNSAPDKSGLPSDRFSAERTGGSVSTLTIQRTQQEDSAVYLCASSLESGGAQYEQYFGPGTRLTVT.

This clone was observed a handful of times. The CDR3 DNA follows: TGTGCCAGCAGCTTGGCTAGCGGCAATGAGCAGTTCTTC. Translating gives CASSLASGNEQFF. The chain has TRBV7-2 and TRBJ2-1; 7 bases line up with TRBD2. Trimming cost V 3 bases and J 6 bases; bases outside gene matches: 2. This CDR3 comprises 13 residues. Germline CDR1 reads SGHTA; CDR2 reads FQGNSA.

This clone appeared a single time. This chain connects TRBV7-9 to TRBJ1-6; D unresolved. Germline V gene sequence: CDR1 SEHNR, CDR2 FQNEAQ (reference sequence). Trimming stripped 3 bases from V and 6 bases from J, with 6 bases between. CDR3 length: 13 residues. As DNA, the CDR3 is TGTGCCAGCAGCTTGCGGTCTAATTCACCCCTCCACTTT. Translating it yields CASSLRSNSPLHF. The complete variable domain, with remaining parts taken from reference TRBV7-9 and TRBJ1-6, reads DTGVSQNPRHKITKRGQNVTFRCDPISEHNRLYWYRQTLGQGPEFLTYFQNEAQLEKSRLLSDRFSAERPKGSFSTLEIQRTEQGDSAMYLCASSLRSNSPLHFGNGTRLTVT.

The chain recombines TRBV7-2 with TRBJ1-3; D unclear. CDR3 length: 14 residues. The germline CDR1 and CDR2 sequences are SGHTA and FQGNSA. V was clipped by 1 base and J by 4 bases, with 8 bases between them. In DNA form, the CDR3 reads TGTGCCAGCAGCTTAGTCAGAGCGGGAAACACCATATATTTT. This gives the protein CASSLVRAGNTIYF.

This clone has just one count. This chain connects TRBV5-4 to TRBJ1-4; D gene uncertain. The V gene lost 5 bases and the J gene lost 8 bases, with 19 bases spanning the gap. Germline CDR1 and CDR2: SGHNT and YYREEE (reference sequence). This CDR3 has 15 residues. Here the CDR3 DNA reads TGTGCCAGCAGGCCAGACTGGGGAGCGGGGGAAAAACTGTTTTTT. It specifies CASRPDWGAGEKLFF.

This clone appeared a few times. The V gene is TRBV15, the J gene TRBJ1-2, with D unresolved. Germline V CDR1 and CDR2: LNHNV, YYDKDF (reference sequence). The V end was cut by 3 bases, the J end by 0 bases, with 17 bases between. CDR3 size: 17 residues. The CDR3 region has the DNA TGTGCCACCAGCAGTAACTCAAAATTTGGGCCTAACTATGGCTACACCTTC. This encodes CATSSNSKFGPNYGYTF.

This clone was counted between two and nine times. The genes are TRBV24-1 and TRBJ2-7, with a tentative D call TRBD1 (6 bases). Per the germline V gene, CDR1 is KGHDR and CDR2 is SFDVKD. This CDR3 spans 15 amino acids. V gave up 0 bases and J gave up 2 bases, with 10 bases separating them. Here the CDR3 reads CATSDLKQGAYEQYF. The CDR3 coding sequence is TGTGCCACCAGTGATTTGAAACAGGGCGCCTACGAGCAGTACTTC.

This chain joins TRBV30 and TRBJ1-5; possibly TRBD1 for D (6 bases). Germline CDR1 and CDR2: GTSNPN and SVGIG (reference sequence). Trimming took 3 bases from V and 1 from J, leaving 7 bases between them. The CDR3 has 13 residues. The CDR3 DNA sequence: TGTGCCTGGAGCACAGGGAGCAATCAGCCCCAGCATTTT. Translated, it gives CAWSTGSNQPQHF.

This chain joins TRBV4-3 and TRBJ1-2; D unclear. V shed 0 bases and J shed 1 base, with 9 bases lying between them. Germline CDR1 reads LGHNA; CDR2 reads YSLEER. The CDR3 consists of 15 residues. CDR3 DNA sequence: TGCGCCAGCAGCCAAGATACGCGGGGTAACTATGGCTACACCTTC. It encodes CASSQDTRGNYGYTF.